A single sample gave rise to the 4 T cell receptor beta chains below, sequenced in a study of T cells in Graves' hyperthyroidism and ophthalmopathy. Amplified TCR beta CDR3 regions derived from RNA transcripts. A set of HTBI primers served as the primers for a first-round RT-PCR of the TCR CDR3. TCRdb reprocessed the multiplex PCR reads via MiXCR and lists one record per CDR3 protein. This table has roughly 500,000 distinct CDR3 sequences, approximately 15% appearing once. Source material: blood. Receptors originate from a woman aged 25-40 years with Graves' hyperthyroidism that later progressed to Graves' ophthalmopathy.

The sample holds a few counts of this clonotype. For the CDR3, the DNA is TGTGCCAGCAGCCAAGGATTGGGCGAAGTATACAATGAGCAGTTCTTC. This codes for CASSQGLGEVYNEQFF. This chain joins TRBV4-2 and TRBJ2-1, with no clear D. V was clipped by 1 base and J by 4 bases, with 14 bases between them. This CDR3 is built from 16 residues. Germline CDR1 LGHNA, CDR2 YNFKEQ.

The rearrangement links TRBV29-1 to TRBJ1-4; D unclear. Trimming removed 6 bases from V and 3 bases from J, with 17 bases in between. The V gene's germline CDR1 is SQVTM and CDR2 ANQGSEA. The CDR3 runs 15 residues. CDR3: CSVLLKGHPNEKLFF. DNA for the CDR3: TGCAGCGTCCTCCTGAAAGGGCATCCTAATGAAAAACTGTTTTTT. Full variable domain (outside the CDR3, taken from reference TRBV29-1 and TRBJ1-4): SAVISQKPSRDICQRGTSLTIQCQVDSQVTMMFWYRQQPGQSLTLIATANQGSEATYESGFVIDKFPISRPNLTFSTLTVSNMSPEDSSIYLCSVLLKGHPNEKLFFGSGTQLSVL.

A few counts support this clonotype. The chain carries TRBV28 and TRBJ2-1, with 10 bases lining up with TRBD1. CDR3 length: 15 amino acids. After removal of 4 bases from V and 12 bases from J, the junction contained 12 bases not matched to a gene. In germline, CDR1 is MDHEN, CDR2 SYDVKM. CDR3 nucleotides: TGTGCCAGCAGTTCCGACAGGGGGCGTCTTAAGGGGCAGTTCTTC. Amino acids: CASSSDRGRLKGQFF.

This clonotype was counted ten times or more. V is TRBV12-3 or TRBV12-4 and J is TRBJ2-1, with TRBD1 as a possible D gene (6 bases). CDR3 length equals 15 residues. V was trimmed by 6 bases and J by 9 bases, leaving 21 bases between them. CDR3 DNA sequence: TGTGCCAGCAGCTTGGTGGCAGGGGATATGTTTGAGCAGTTCTTC. Translation gives CASSLVAGDMFEQFF.